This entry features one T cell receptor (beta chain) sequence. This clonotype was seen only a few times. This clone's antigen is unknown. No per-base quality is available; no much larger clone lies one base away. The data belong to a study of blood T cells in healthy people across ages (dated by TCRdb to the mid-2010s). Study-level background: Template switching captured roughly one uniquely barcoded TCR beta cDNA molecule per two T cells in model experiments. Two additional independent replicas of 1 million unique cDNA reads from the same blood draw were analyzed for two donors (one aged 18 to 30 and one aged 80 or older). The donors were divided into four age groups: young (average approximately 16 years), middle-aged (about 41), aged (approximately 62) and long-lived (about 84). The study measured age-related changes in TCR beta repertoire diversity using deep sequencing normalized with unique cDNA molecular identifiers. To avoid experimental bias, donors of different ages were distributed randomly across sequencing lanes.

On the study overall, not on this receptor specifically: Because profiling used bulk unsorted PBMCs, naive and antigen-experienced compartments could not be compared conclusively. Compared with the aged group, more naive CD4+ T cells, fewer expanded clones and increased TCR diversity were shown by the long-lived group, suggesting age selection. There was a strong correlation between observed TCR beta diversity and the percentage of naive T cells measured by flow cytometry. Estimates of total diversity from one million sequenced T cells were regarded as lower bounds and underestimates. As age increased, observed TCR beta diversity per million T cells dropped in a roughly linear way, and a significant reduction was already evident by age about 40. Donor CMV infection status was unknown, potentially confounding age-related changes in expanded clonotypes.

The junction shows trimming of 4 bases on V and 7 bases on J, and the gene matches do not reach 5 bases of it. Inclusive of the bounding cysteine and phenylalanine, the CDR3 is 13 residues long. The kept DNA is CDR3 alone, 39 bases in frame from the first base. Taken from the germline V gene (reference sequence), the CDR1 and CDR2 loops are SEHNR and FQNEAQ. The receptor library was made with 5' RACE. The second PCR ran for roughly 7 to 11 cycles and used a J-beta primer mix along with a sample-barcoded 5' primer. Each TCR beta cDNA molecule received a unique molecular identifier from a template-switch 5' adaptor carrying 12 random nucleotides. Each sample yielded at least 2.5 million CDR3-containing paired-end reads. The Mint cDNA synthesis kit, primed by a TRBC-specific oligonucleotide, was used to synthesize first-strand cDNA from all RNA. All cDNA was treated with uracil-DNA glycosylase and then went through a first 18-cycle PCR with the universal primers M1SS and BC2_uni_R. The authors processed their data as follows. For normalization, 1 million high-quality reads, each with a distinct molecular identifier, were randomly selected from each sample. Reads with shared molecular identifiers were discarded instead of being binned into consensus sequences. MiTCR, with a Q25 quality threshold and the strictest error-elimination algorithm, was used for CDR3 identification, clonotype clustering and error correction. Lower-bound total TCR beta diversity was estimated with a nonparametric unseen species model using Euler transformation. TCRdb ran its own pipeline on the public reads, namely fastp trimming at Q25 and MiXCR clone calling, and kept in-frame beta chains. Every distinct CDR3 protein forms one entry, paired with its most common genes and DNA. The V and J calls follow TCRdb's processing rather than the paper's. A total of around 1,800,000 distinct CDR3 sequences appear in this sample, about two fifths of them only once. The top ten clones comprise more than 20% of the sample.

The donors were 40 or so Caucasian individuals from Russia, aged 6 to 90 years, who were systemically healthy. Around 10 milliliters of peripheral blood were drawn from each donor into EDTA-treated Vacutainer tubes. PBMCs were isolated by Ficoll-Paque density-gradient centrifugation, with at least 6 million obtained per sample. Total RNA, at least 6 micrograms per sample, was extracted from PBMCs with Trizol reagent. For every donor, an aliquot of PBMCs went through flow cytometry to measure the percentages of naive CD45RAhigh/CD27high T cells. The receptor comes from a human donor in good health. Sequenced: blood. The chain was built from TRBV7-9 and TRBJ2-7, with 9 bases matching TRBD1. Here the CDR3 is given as CASSSPTGGEQYF. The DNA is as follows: TGTGCCAGCAGCTCTCCGACAGGGGGAGAGCAGTACTTC.